What follows is one T cell receptor beta chain and its context. Only in-frame clones appear in the TCRdb table, and some are missing; sequencing was by immunoSEQ multiplex PCR. The sample contains 100,000 to 150,000 clones, less than 95% of which appear only once. This record comes from a study of T cell responses to AZD1222 COVID-19 vaccine. Looked up from germline, CDR1 is MDHEN and CDR2 is SYDVKM. This CDR3 has 12 amino acids. Trimming pared 6 bases from V and 4 bases from J, leaving 9 bases between. Source: peripheral blood, taken on day 0 of MenACWY control vaccination. The TCR comes from an adult in good health. The J gene is TRBJ2-5, the V gene TRBV28, with D hard to call. Written as DNA, the CDR3 is TGTGCCAGCAGCACCCAATTAGAGACCCAGTACTTC. Encoded protein: CASSTQLETQYF.